The sequence of this T cell receptor beta chain was determined in a study of blood T cell repertoires in COVID-19. The CDR3 sequence is 15 residues long. V lost 7 bases, J lost 6 bases, and 9 bases stayed unmatched. Germline assignment: CDR1 LGHDT and CDR2 YNNKEL (reference sequence). In the source study's methods: Amplification of reference gene primers was used by the study to estimate nucleated cell counts. Sequencing used immunoSEQ multiplex PCR; TCRdb keeps in-frame clones, though not all of them. V and J calls plus clone size are reproduced from that table; the DNA served to infer D and trimming. The sample shows some 130,000 clones, roughly 79% of them seen only once.

The sequence derives from a man aged 80 or over with acute or convalescent COVID-19. The rearrangement links TRBV3-1 (or the pseudogene TRBV3-2) to TRBJ2-5; 12 bases agree with TRBD2. The specimen sequenced was peripheral blood. The CDR3 sequence: CASTQETSGGQTQYF. The DNA for the CDR3 is TGTGCCAGCACTCAGGAGACTAGCGGGGGACAGACCCAGTACTTC.